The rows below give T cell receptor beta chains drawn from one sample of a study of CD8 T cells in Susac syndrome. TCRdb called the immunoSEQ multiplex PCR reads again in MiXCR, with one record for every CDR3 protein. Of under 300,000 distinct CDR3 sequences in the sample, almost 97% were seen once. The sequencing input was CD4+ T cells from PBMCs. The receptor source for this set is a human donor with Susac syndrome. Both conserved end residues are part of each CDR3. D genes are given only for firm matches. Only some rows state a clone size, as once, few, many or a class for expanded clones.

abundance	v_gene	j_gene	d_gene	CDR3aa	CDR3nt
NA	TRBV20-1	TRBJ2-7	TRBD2	CSARGPWGSGNSYEQYF	TGCAGTGCTAGAGGCCCCTGGGGTAGCGGGAACTCCTACGAGCAGTACTTC
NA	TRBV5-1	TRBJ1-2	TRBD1	CASSLATGAGRGYTF	TGCGCCAGCAGCTTGGCGACAGGGGCGGGTCGTGGCTACACCTTC
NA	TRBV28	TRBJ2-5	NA	CASSPGAGTGRETQYF	TGTGCCAGCAGCCCAGGGGCAGGGACGGGTAGGGAGACCCAGTACTTC
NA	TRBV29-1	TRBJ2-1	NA	CSVGHSNEQFF	TGCAGCGTCGGTCACTCCAATGAGCAGTTCTTC
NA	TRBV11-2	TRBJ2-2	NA	CASSLVQPNPGELFF	TGTGCCAGCAGCTTAGTACAGCCCAACCCCGGGGAGCTGTTTTTT
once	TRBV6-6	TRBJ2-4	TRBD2	CASSLLAKPRNIQYF	TGTGCCAGCAGCCTACTAGCGAAGCCTCGAAACATTCAGTACTTC
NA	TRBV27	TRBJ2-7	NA	CASRATGLRATYEQYF	TGTGCCAGCAGAGCCACAGGATTAAGGGCAACCTACGAGCAGTACTTC
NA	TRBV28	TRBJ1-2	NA	CASSGGNPYGYTF	TGTGCCAGCAGTGGAGGGAATCCCTATGGCTACACCTTC
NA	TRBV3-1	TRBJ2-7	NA	CASSRVGEQYF	TGTGCCAGCAGTCGCGTGGGCGAGCAGTACTTC
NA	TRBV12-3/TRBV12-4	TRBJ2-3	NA	CASTRGGADTQYF	TGTGCCAGCACACGCGGAGGGGCCGATACGCAGTATTTT
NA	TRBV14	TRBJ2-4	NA	CASSQGVSMLAKNIQYF	TGTGCCAGCAGCCAAGGGGTATCTATGCTAGCCAAAAACATTCAGTACTTC
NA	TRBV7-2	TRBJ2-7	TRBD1	CASSPPPGQGASDEQYF	TGTGCCAGCAGCCCACCCCCGGGACAGGGTGCGTCGGACGAGCAGTACTTC
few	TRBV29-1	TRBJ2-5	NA	CSVWGYQETQYF	TGCAGCGTTTGGGGGTACCAAGAGACCCAGTACTTC
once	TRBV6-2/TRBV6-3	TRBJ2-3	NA	CASRLGGTDTQYF	TGTGCCAGCCGACTTGGGGGGACAGATACGCAGTATTTT
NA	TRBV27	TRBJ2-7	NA	CASRSRGREQYF	TGTGCCAGCAGAAGCAGGGGTAGAGAGCAGTACTTC
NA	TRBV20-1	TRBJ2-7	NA	CSAPKGWGEQYF	TGCAGTGCGCCTAAGGGGTGGGGCGAGCAGTACTTC
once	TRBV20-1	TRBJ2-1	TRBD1	CSANRDSQFF	TGCAGTGCTAACCGGGACAGTCAATTCTTC
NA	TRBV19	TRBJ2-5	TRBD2	CASSAKVPGLAGAETQYF	TGTGCCAGTAGTGCAAAGGTCCCGGGACTAGCGGGAGCAGAGACCCAGTACTTC
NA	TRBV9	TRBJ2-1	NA	CASSVSPGGLYNEQFF	TGTGCCAGCAGCGTAAGTCCGGGCGGCCTCTACAATGAGCAGTTCTTC
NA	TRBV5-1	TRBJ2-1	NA	CASSLAVSGNNEQFF	TGCGCCAGCAGCTTGGCTGTTAGCGGAAACAATGAGCAGTTCTTC
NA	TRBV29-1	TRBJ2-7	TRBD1	CSAAGTASYEQYF	TGCAGCGCGGCCGGGACAGCCTCCTACGAGCAGTACTTC
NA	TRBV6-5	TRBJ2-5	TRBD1	CASSYEDRRLETQYF	TGTGCCAGCAGTTACGAGGACAGGAGGTTGGAGACCCAGTACTTC
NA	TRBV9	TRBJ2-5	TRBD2	CASAGSGRRETQYF	TGTGCCAGCGCGGGGAGCGGGAGGAGAGAGACCCAGTACTTC